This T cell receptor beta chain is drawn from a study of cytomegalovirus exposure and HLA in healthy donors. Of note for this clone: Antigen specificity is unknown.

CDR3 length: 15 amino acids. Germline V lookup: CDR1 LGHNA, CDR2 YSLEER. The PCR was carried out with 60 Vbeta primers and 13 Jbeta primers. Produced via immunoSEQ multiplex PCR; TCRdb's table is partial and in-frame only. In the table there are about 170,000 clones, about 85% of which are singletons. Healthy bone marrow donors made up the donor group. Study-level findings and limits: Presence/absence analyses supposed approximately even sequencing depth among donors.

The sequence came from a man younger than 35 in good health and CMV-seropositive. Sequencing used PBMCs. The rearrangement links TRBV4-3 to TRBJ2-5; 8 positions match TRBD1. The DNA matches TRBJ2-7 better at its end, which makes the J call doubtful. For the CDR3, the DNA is TGCGCCAGCAGCCCCCAACGGACAGGGTCCTACGAGCAGTACTTC. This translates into CASSPQRTGSYEQYF.